This T cell receptor beta chain was captured by sequencing in a study of human thymus T cells. The table came from immunoSEQ multiplex PCR; TCRdb's copy has only in-frame clones and leaves some out. The table records about 130,000 clones, approximately 96% of them present only once. Notes on this clone: Its antigen is unknown.

Thymus pieces cut out during corrective heart surgery were the tissue that was used. V lost 0 bases to trimming and J lost 7 bases, with 10 bases between them. CDR1 MGHRA and CDR2 YSYEKL come from the germline V gene. This CDR3 has 15 amino acids. Study-level findings and limits: Highly overlapping thymic repertoires among unrelated individuals were reported in related research.

The sample comprised thymus tissue. V is TRBV4-1 and J is TRBJ1-6, with D perhaps TRBD1 (5 bases). The clonotype comes from a boy younger than two with a congenital heart defect but otherwise immunologically healthy. CDR3 coding DNA: TGCGCCAGCAGCCAAGATGCAGGGAAAAATTCACCCCTCCACTTT. It yields the protein CASSQDAGKNSPLHF.